This T cell receptor (beta chain) is drawn from a study of T cells in Graves' hyperthyroidism and ophthalmopathy. Across the study: At the time of initial diagnosis and before any treatment, peripheral blood was collected.

This clonotype occurred many times. Amplified TCR beta CDR3 regions derived from RNA transcripts. The primer set for the first-round RT-PCR of the TCR CDR3 was HTBI. TCRdb re-analysed the multiplex PCR reads in MiXCR, keeping a single row per CDR3 protein. This table holds 300,000 to 350,000 distinct CDR3 sequences, approximately 16% found once. V was clipped by 3 bases and J by 9 bases; unmatched bases: 13. The germline gives CDR1 MDHEN, CDR2 SYDVKM. The CDR3 loop spans 17 amino acids. The sample was blood. V usage is TRBV28 and J usage is TRBJ2-1, with 11 positions matching TRBD2. The receptor was isolated from a man under 40 with Graves' hyperthyroidism. The CDR3 region has the DNA TGTGCCAGCAGTTTTGGGTTGGGAACTAGCGGGAGTCTTGAGCAGTTCTTC. Its translation is CASSFGLGTSGSLEQFF.